This T cell receptor beta chain derives from a study of blood T cell repertoires in COVID-19. The overall study: COVID-19 samples, acute and convalescent, were from the United States, Italy and Spain. The cDNA or gDNA used as material had been derived from T cells, B-cell-depleted T cells, or PBMCs.

This CDR3 has 12 residues. V dropped 1 base and J dropped 12; count of bases not matched to a gene: 2. In the original analysis: Reference gene primer amplification gave nucleated cell count estimates. Clones were read by immunoSEQ multiplex PCR, and TCRdb kept only the in-frame ones, dropping some. V and J calls and clone size are given by that table; D and trimming were obtained from the DNA. The repertoire holds more than 150,000 clones, with roughly 86% as singletons. The sequenced sample consisted of peripheral blood. J is TRBJ1-1 and V is TRBV12-3 or TRBV12-4, with 10 bases that match TRBD1. The receptor comes from a middle-aged man with active or convalescent COVID-19. CDR3 sequence reads: CASSLGTGGTFF. The CDR3 DNA reads as TGTGCCAGCAGTTTAGGGACAGGGGGAACTTTCTTT.